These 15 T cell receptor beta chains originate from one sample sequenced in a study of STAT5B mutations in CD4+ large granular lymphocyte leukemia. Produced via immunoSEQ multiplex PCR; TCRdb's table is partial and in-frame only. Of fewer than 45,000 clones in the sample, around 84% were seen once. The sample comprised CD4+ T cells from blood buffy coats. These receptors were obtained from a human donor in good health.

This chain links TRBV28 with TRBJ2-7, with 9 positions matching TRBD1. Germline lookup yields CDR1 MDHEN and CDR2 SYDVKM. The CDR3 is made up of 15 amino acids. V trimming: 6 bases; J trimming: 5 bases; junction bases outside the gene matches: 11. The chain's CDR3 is CASSFAGTGNHEQYF. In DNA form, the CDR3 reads TGTGCCAGCAGCTTCGCCGGGACAGGGAACCACGAGCAGTACTTC.

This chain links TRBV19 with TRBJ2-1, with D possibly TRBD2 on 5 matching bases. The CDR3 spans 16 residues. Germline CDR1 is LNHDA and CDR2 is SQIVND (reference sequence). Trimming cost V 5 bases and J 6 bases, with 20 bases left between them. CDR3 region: CASSPAPGKAFNEQFF. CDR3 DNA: TGTGCCAGTAGTCCCGCCCCCGGGAAGGCGTTCAATGAGCAGTTCTTC.

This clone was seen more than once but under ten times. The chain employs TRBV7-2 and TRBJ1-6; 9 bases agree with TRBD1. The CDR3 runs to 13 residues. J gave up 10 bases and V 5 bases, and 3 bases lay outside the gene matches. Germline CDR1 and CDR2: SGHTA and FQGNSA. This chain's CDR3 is CASSMTGGSPLHF. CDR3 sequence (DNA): TGTGCCAGCAGCATGACAGGGGGGTCACCCCTCCACTTT.

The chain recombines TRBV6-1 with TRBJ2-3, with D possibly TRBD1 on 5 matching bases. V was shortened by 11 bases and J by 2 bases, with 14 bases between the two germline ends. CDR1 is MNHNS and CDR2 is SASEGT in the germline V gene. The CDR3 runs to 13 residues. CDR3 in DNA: TGTGCCGGATCTCGACAGCCCACAGATACGCAGTATTTT. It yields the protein CAGSRQPTDTQYF.

CDR3 amino acids: CATSPGGRVVSGNTIYF. The CDR3 DNA reads TGTGCCACCAGTCCCGGCGGCAGGGTAGTCTCTGGAAACACCATATATTTT. This chain uses TRBV15 with TRBJ1-3; tentatively, D is TRBD1 (5 bases). The germline V and J ends were trimmed by 6 bases and 0 bases, with 18 bases remaining between them. The V gene's germline CDR1 is LNHNV and CDR2 YYDKDF (reference sequence). CDR3 size: 17 residues.

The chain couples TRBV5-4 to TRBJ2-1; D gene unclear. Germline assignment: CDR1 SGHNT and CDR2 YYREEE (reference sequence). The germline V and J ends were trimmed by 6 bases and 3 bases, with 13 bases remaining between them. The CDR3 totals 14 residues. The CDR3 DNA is TGTGCCAGCAACACGGACCAGAGCTACAATGAGCAGTTCTTC. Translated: CASNTDQSYNEQFF.

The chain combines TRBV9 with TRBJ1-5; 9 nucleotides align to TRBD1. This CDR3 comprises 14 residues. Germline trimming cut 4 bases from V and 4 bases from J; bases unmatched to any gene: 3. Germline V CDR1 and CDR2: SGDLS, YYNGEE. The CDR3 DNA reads TGTGCCAGCAGCCGGACAGGGGATAATCAGCCCCAGCATTTT. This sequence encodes CASSRTGDNQPQHF. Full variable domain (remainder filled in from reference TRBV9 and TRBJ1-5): DSGVTQTPKHLITATGQRVTLRCSPRSGDLSVYWYQQSLDQGLQFLIQYYNGEERAKGNILERFSAQQFPDLHSELNLSSLELGDSALYFCASSRTGDNQPQHFGDGTRLSIL.

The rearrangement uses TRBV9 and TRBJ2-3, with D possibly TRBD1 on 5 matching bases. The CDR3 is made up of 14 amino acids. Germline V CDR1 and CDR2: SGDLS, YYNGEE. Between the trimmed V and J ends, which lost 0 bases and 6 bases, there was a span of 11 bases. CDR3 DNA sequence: TGTGCCAGCAGCGTAGGCAGGGAAGAGGATACGCAGTATTTT. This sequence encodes CASSVGREEDTQYF.

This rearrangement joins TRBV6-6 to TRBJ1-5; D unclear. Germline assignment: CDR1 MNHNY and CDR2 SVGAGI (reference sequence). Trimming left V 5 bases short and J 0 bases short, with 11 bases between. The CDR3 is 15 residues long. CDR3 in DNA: TGTGCCAGCAGTCGCGGTCTTGCTAGCAATCAGCCCCAGCATTTT. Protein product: CASSRGLASNQPQHF.

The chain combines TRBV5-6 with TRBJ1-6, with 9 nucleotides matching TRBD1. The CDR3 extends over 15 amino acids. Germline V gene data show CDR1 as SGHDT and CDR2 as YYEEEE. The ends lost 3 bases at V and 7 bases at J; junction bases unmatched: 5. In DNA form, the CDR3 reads TGTGCCAGCAGCTCGATGGGACAGGGCAATTCACCCCTCCACTTT. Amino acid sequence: CASSSMGQGNSPLHF.

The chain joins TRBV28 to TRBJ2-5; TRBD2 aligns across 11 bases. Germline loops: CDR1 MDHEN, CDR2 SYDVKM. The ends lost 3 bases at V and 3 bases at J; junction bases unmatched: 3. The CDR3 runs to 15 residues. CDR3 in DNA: TGTGCCAGCAGTTTGGGGACTAGCGGAGAAGAGACCCAGTACTTC. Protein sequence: CASSLGTSGEETQYF.

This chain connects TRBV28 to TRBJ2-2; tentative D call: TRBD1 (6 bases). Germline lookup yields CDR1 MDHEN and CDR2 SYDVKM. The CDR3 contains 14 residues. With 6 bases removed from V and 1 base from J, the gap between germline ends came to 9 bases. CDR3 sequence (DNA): TGTGCCAGCAGGACGGGACAGAACACCGGGGAGCTGTTTTTT. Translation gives CASRTGQNTGELFF.

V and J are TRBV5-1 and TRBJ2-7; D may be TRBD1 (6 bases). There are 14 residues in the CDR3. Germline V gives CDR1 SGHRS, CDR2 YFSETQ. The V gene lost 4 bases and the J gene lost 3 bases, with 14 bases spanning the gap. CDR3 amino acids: CASSVDRTVYEQYF. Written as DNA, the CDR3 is TGCGCCAGCAGCGTTGACAGGACAGTCTACGAGCAGTACTTC.

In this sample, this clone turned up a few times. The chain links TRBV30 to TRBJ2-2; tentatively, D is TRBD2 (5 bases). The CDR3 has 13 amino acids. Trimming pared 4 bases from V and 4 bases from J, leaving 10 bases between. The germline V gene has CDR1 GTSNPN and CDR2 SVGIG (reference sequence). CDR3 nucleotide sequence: TGTGCCTGGACAAGGAGGATCACCGGGGAGCTGTTTTTT. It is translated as CAWTRRITGELFF.

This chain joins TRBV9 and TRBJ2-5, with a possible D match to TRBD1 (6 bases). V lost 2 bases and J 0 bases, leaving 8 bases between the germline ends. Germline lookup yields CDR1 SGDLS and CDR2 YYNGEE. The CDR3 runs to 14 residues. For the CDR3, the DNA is TGTGCCAGCAGCGTCACAGGGAACCAAGAGACCCAGTACTTC. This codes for CASSVTGNQETQYF.